This T cell receptor beta chain stems from a study of cytomegalovirus exposure and HLA in healthy donors. Looking at the study overall: Approximately 83 million unique TCRs from HLA-typed donors were held in an early data release. Membership in the Caucasian-associated ancestry cluster was found for about 84% of nearly 400 genotyped donors.

Trimming took 4 bases from V and 4 from J, leaving 18 bases between them. The CDR3 length is 16 residues. The V gene's germline CDR1 is MNHNS and CDR2 SASEGT. Primers: 60 Vbeta forward and 13 Jbeta reverse. Libraries were prepared by immunoSEQ multiplex PCR; TCRdb keeps only in-frame clonotypes and omits some of them. The sample lists 150,000 to 200,000 clones, around 86% occurring once. The chain uses TRBV6-1 and TRBJ2-3; D might be TRBD2 (6 bases). This clonotype originated in a girl aged 2 to 10 in good health and CMV-seropositive. Sequencing input: PBMCs. The CDR3 region has the DNA TGTGCCAGCAGTGTCCGGGGAACGGGAGATGCAGATACGCAGTATTTT. Translated: CASSVRGTGDADTQYF.